The entry below describes one T cell receptor (beta chain). Donors in Cohort 3 counted as recovered after two negative PCRs, clearance, or symptom resolution. Germline values: CDR1 SGHTA, CDR2 FQGTGA. Trimming removed 4 bases from V and 3 bases from J, with 16 bases in between. The CDR3 consists of 16 residues. The data belong to a study of blood T cell repertoires in COVID-19. Looking at the study overall: Donors in the United States, Italy and Spain gave samples during acute or convalescent COVID-19. PBMCs, B-cell-depleted T cells, or T cells provided the cDNA or gDNA that made up the material.

In the source study's methods: Using reference gene primer amplification, nucleated cell counts were estimated. Clones were sequenced by immunoSEQ multiplex PCR, and TCRdb holds only the in-frame ones, with some missing. The V and J calls and clone size were taken over from that table, and D and trimming were inferred from the DNA. Of about 250,000 clones in the sample, 80% to 90% were seen once. The V gene is TRBV7-3, the J gene TRBJ1-5; the D is unclear. The sequence was obtained from a man in his forties who had recovered from COVID-19. The sequenced sample was PBMCs or T cells enriched from blood (not recorded which). The DNA for the CDR3 is TGTGCCAGCAGCTACACCCCGTCCCGCTCCAATCAGCCCCAGCATTTT. As protein: CASSYTPSRSNQPQHF.